The rows below give T cell receptor beta chains drawn from one sample of a study of blood T cell repertoires in COVID-19. Generated by immunoSEQ multiplex PCR, the TCRdb table keeps only in-frame clones and is missing some. The sample lists 100,000 or so clones; 85% were seen once. The sequencing sample was made of peripheral blood. The origin of the receptors is a woman in her seventies with active or convalescent COVID-19. CDR3s leave out the opening cysteine and the closing phenylalanine or tryptophan. Expanded clones get a size class; other rows say once, few or many, or leave the size out.

v_gene: TRBV30; abundance: NA; j_gene: TRBJ2-7; CDR3aa: AWSVQAGGYEQY
v_gene: TRBV6-5; abundance: NA; j_gene: TRBJ1-1; CDR3aa: ASSRLNTEAF
v_gene: TRBV18; abundance: once; j_gene: TRBJ2-7; CDR3aa: ASSPQSGQGAYEQY
v_gene: TRBV4-2; abundance: NA; j_gene: TRBJ2-5; CDR3aa: ASSQTYREGTQY
v_gene: TRBV11-2; abundance: NA; j_gene: TRBJ1-2; CDR3aa: ASRAAGTRYGYT
v_gene: TRBV2; abundance: once; j_gene: TRBJ1-6; CDR3aa: ASSDKTVSYNSPLH
v_gene: TRBV27; abundance: NA; j_gene: TRBJ2-1; CDR3aa: ASRNPAGESYNEQF
v_gene: TRBV29-1; abundance: once; j_gene: TRBJ2-1; CDR3aa: SVDGQLARYNEQF
v_gene: TRBV10-2; abundance: NA; j_gene: TRBJ1-4; CDR3aa: ASSEGTWSGEKLF
v_gene: TRBV18; abundance: NA; j_gene: TRBJ1-5; CDR3aa: ASSPTGDQPQH
v_gene: TRBV15; abundance: NA; j_gene: TRBJ1-5; CDR3aa: ATYRAFNQPQH
v_gene: TRBV19; abundance: few; j_gene: TRBJ1-2; CDR3aa: ASRGQFAYGYT
v_gene: TRBV4-2; abundance: few; j_gene: TRBJ1-5; CDR3aa: ASSQGRGEGRQPQH
v_gene: TRBV2; abundance: NA; j_gene: TRBJ2-6; CDR3aa: ASRQGLAGGSGANVLT
v_gene: TRBV7-3; abundance: NA; j_gene: TRBJ2-7; CDR3aa: ASSPGDGTGAEQY
v_gene: TRBV24-1; abundance: NA; j_gene: TRBJ1-1; CDR3aa: ATSDLGGSEAF
v_gene: TRBV19; abundance: NA; j_gene: TRBJ2-1; CDR3aa: ASSISRASPYNEQF
v_gene: TRBV3-1/TRBV3-2; abundance: NA; j_gene: TRBJ1-1; CDR3aa: ASSQVGGNTEAF
v_gene: TRBV6-5; abundance: NA; j_gene: TRBJ1-1; CDR3aa: ASSPRGQPNTEAF
v_gene: TRBV11-2; abundance: NA; j_gene: TRBJ1-1; CDR3aa: ASSLAYRSEAF
v_gene: TRBV10-3; abundance: NA; j_gene: TRBJ1-1; CDR3aa: AAAGAGTEAF
v_gene: TRBV3-1/TRBV3-2; abundance: once; j_gene: TRBJ2-7; CDR3aa: ASSLAGPYEQY
v_gene: TRBV9; abundance: NA; j_gene: TRBJ2-3; CDR3aa: ASSSRLDREDTQY
v_gene: TRBV27; abundance: NA; j_gene: TRBJ1-5; CDR3aa: ASSLYSRSGVYQPQH
v_gene: TRBV6-5; abundance: NA; j_gene: TRBJ2-1; CDR3aa: ASSPTAGGPNEQF
v_gene: TRBV5-1; abundance: NA; j_gene: TRBJ2-1; CDR3aa: ASSGTGGSVEQF
v_gene: TRBV7-8; abundance: NA; j_gene: TRBJ1-6; CDR3aa: ASSRAGDSPLH
v_gene: TRBV19; abundance: NA; j_gene: TRBJ1-5; CDR3aa: ASSISLRGDQPQH
v_gene: TRBV30; abundance: NA; j_gene: TRBJ2-5; CDR3aa: AWFPTGTGIQETQY
v_gene: TRBV11-3; abundance: few; j_gene: TRBJ2-7; CDR3aa: ASKTTSGLYEQY
v_gene: TRBV19; abundance: NA; j_gene: TRBJ2-5; CDR3aa: ASSSRAGGVETQY
v_gene: TRBV6-1; abundance: once; j_gene: TRBJ1-6; CDR3aa: ASSVEGALSQSPLH
v_gene: TRBV2; abundance: NA; j_gene: TRBJ2-1; CDR3aa: ARRGSPSGSGPSYNEQF
v_gene: TRBV12-3/TRBV12-4; abundance: NA; j_gene: TRBJ2-3; CDR3aa: ASTPSSSDTQY
v_gene: TRBV28; abundance: NA; j_gene: TRBJ1-2; CDR3aa: ASSLPNYGYT
v_gene: TRBV21-1; abundance: NA; j_gene: TRBJ2-7; CDR3aa: ASSKHGTPRSYEQY
v_gene: TRBV10-3; abundance: NA; j_gene: TRBJ1-5; CDR3aa: AISVRGNNQPQH
v_gene: TRBV7-9; abundance: NA; j_gene: TRBJ2-7; CDR3aa: ASSHRTGTEQY
v_gene: TRBV14; abundance: NA; j_gene: TRBJ2-3; CDR3aa: ASSQDRLAGGLDTQY
v_gene: TRBV5-5; abundance: NA; j_gene: TRBJ1-2; CDR3aa: ASSLDGGSYGYT
v_gene: TRBV18; abundance: NA; j_gene: TRBJ2-1; CDR3aa: ASSPELGLARGNEQF
v_gene: TRBV20-1; abundance: NA; j_gene: TRBJ1-2; CDR3aa: SASYLGGHGYT